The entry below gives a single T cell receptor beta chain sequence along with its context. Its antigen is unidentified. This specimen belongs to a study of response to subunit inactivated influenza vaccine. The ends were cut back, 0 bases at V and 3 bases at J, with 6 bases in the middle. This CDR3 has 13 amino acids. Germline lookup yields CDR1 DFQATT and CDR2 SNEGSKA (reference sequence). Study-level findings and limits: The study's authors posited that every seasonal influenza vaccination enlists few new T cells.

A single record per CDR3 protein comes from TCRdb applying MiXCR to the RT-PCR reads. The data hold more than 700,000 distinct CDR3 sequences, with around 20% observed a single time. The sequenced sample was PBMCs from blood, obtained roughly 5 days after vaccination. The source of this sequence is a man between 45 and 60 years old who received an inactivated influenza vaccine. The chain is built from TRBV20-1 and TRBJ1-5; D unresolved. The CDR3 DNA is TGCAGTGCTAGAGAGACCGTCAATCAGCCCCAGCATTTT. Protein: CSARETVNQPQHF.